This TCR beta chain is drawn from a study of T-cell reconstitution after alpha-beta-depleted transplantation in children. The TCRbeta library was prepared with unique molecular identifiers. TCRdb recomputed calls from the PCR reads with MiXCR, one row per CDR3 protein. The table has about 420,000 distinct CDR3 sequences, around 9.9% seen once. The V end lost 0 bases, the J end lost 6 bases, and 12 bases lay between the germline ends. Per germline, CDR1 MNHEY and CDR2 SVGAGI. CDR3 length: 14 amino acids. This specimen was PBMCs from the stem cell graft donor, taken from the stem cell graft. The sequence was obtained from a human donor who donated a stem cell graft to a child with acute myeloid leukemia. This sequence joins TRBV6-5 and TRBJ2-7, with a weak D call TRBD2 (6 bases). The CDR3 loop reads CASSYSTGVAEQYF. The CDR3 DNA reads as TGTGCCAGCAGTTACTCGACGGGAGTGGCCGAGCAGTACTTC.